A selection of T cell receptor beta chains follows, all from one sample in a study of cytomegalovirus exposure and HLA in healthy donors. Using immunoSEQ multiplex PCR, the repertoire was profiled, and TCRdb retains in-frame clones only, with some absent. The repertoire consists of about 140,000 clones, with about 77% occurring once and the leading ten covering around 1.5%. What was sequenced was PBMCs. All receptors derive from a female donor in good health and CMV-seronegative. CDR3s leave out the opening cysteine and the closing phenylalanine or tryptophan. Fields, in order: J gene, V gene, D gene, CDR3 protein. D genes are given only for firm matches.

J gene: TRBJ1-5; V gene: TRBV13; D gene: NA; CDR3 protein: ASSSRGNQPQH
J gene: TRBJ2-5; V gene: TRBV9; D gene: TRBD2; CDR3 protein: ASSPGLAAETQY
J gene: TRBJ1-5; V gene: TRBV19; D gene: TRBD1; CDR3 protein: ASSFSGTGNQPQH
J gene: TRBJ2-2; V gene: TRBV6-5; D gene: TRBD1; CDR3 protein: ASSSAGGAGGELF
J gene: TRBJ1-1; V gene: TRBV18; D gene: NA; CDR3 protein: ASSEGVNTEAF
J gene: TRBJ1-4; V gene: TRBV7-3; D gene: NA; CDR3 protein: ASSSDRNEKLF
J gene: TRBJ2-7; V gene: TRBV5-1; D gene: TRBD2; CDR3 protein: ASSLAGTNSYEQY
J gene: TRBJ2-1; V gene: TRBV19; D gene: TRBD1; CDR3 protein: ASSSDRVGYNEQF
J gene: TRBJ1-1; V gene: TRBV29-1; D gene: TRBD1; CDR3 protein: SSPGQGHTEAF
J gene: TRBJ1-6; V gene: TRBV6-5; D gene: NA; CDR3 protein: ASRNTGTNSPLH
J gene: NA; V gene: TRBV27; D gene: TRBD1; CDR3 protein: ASSLSAGTGHYEQY
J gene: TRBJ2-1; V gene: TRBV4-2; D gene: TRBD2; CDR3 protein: ASSQAGLAGGRNEQF
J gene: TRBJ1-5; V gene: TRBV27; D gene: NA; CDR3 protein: ASSPTDNNQPQH